The entry that follows covers one T cell receptor beta chain sequence. Its target is not known. Germline V gene data show CDR1 as SQVTM and CDR2 as ANQGSEA. This CDR3 comprises 13 residues. Trimming took off 0 bases at V and 4 bases at J, with 9 bases between the two ends. Treatment indicated: oral pan-JAK inhibitor, 5-10 mg twice daily. Alopecia areata patients provided lesional scalp punch biopsies and peripheral blood. This sample is drawn from a study of CD8+ T cells in alopecia areata. The study's findings and limits: More clonal than normal scalp was lesional scalp, particularly alopecia totalis/universalis.

Isolated RNA was reverse transcribed into cDNA used as the sequencing template. TCRdb keeps only in-frame clones here, not all; method: immunoSEQ multiplex PCR. Of about 220,000 clones in the sample, around three fifths were seen once. This receptor was taken from a human donor with alopecia areata. The rearrangement joins TRBV29-1 to TRBJ1-1; no reliable D call. The starting material was CD4+ T cells sorted from blood, obtained at week 4, from a patient treated with tofacitinib. The CDR3 coding sequence is TGCAGCGTTGAAGATCTTGTGAGCACTGAAGCTTTCTTT. Residues: CSVEDLVSTEAFF.